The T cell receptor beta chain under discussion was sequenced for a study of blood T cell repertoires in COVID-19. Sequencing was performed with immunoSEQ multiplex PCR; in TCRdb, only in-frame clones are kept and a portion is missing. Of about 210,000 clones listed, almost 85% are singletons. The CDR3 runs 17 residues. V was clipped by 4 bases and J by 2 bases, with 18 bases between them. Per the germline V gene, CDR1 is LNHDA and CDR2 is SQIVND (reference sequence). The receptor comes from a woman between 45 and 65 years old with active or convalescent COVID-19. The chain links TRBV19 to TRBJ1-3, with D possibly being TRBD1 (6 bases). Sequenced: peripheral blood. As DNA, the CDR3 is TGTGCCAGTAGTACGCAGGGGACCGCTGGTCCTGGAAACACCATATATTTT. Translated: CASSTQGTAGPGNTIYF. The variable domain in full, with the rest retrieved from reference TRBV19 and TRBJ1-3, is DGGITQSPKYLFRKEGQNVTLSCEQNLNHDAMYWYRQDPGQGLRLIYYSQIVNDFQKGDIAEGYSVSREKKESFPLTVTSAQKNPTAFYLCASSTQGTAGPGNTIYFGEGSWLTVV.